The 24 T cell receptor beta chains presented below share a single source sample, sequenced in a study of blood T cell repertoires in COVID-19. The assay was immunoSEQ multiplex PCR, and TCRdb's table has in-frame clones only and misses some. The sample shows approximately 210,000 clones, approximately 85% of them seen only once. Material: peripheral blood. Receptors were obtained from a woman between 45 and 65 years old with active or convalescent COVID-19.

The rearrangement uses TRBV5-5 and TRBJ1-4; 11 nucleotides agree with TRBD1. The CDR3 sequence is 15 residues long. Per germline, CDR1 SGHKS and CDR2 YYEKEE (reference sequence). J lost 6 bases, V lost 3 bases, and 4 bases had no gene match. The CDR3 DNA reads as TGTGCCAGCAGCTCGGAGGGACAGGGGGATGAAAAACTGTTTTTT. Its translation is CASSSEGQGDEKLFF.

The CDR3 DNA reads TGTGCCAGCAGTGGGGCGGGGGGAGGAGAGACCCAGTACTTC. Encoded protein: CASSGAGGGETQYF. The chain employs TRBV27 and TRBJ2-5; 8 bases map to TRBD2. Germline loops: CDR1 MNHEY, CDR2 SMNVEV (reference sequence). J gave up 4 bases and V 5 bases, and 6 bases lay outside the gene matches. The CDR3 covers 14 residues.

This clone was seen once. The rearrangement uses TRBV7-9 and TRBJ1-2; TRBD1 is a possible D gene (5 bases). With 4 bases removed from V and 4 bases from J, the gap between germline ends came to 13 bases. The germline gives CDR1 SEHNR, CDR2 FQNEAQ (reference sequence). The CDR3 has 14 amino acids. CDR3 loop: CASSSPQGGYGYTF. The DNA of the CDR3 is TGTGCCAGCAGCTCTCCCCAGGGAGGCTATGGCTACACCTTC.

Details on this clone: The sample carries other DNA sequences with the same CDR3. The chain carries TRBV10-3 and TRBJ2-3; 7 nucleotides match TRBD2. The CDR3 loop spans 15 amino acids. The V and J ends lost 3 bases and 0 bases, in that order; junction bases with no gene match: 3. The germline V gene encodes CDR1 ENHRY and CDR2 SYGVKD. In DNA, the CDR3 is TGTGCCATCAGTGATCCGGGACTAAGCACAGATACGCAGTATTTT. Translated, it gives CAISDPGLSTDTQYF.

The chain combines TRBV4-2 with TRBJ1-5; D remains unclear. The CDR3 sequence is 16 residues long. V lost 0 bases and J 3 bases, leaving 12 bases between the germline ends. Germline V gene data show CDR1 as LGHNA and CDR2 as YNFKEQ. Written as DNA, the CDR3 is TGTGCCAGCAGCCAAGAAATTGCAGGCAACAATCAGCCCCAGCATTTT. Its translation: CASSQEIAGNNQPQHF.

The chain uses TRBV19 and TRBJ2-2; D perhaps matches TRBD2 (6 bases). The V end was cut by 1 base, the J end by 1 base, with 13 bases between. The CDR3 has 17 amino acids. The germline CDR1 and CDR2 sequences are LNHDA and SQIVND (reference sequence). CDR3: CASSIGGGSGNTGELFF. CDR3 nucleotide sequence: TGTGCCAGTAGTATAGGAGGAGGTAGCGGGAACACCGGGGAGCTGTTTTTT. The full variable domain, completed using reference TRBV19 and TRBJ2-2, is DGGITQSPKYLFRKEGQNVTLSCEQNLNHDAMYWYRQDPGQGLRLIYYSQIVNDFQKGDIAEGYSVSREKKESFPLTVTSAQKNPTAFYLCASSIGGGSGNTGELFFGEGSRLTVL.

V gene TRBV5-1 combines with J gene TRBJ1-1, with TRBD1 identical over 7 bases. V dropped 3 bases and J dropped 1; count of bases not matched to a gene: 6. The CDR3 sequence is 15 residues long. Per germline, CDR1 SGHRS and CDR2 YFSETQ. The CDR3 DNA sequence: TGCGCCAGCAGCTCCAGACAGGGAACGAACACTGAAGCTTTCTTT. It specifies CASSSRQGTNTEAFF.

This chain links TRBV2 with TRBJ2-3, with 7 bases lining up with TRBD1. V shed 5 bases and J 5 bases; nucleotides not matched to a gene: 7. Germline CDR1 SNHLY, CDR2 FYNNEI. CDR3 size: 14 residues. The CDR3 spells CASSRDSPKDTQYF. The DNA of the CDR3 is TGTGCCAGCAGTCGGGACAGTCCTAAAGATACGCAGTATTTT.

This chain connects TRBV7-9 to TRBJ2-3, with a tentative D call TRBD2 (6 bases). This CDR3 is built from 15 residues. Germline CDR1 SEHNR, CDR2 FQNEAQ (reference sequence). The V end was cut by 2 bases, the J end by 0 bases, with 9 bases between. CDR3 DNA: TGTGCCAGCAGCTTACTGCGGGGTAGCACAGATACGCAGTATTTT. This codes for CASSLLRGSTDTQYF.

The CDR3 spells CASSLSGYNEQFF. The DNA for the CDR3 is TGTGCCAGCAGCTTATCGGGCTACAATGAGCAGTTCTTC. The rearrangement uses TRBV7-2 and TRBJ2-1; D is unresolved. Germline V CDR1 and CDR2: SGHTA, FQGNSA. The V end was cut by 2 bases, the J end by 3 bases, with 5 bases between. CDR3 size: 13 residues.

This clone was counted ten times or more. The CDR3 DNA follows: TGTGCCAGCAGCCCCGAACGGACTAACACTGAAGCTTTCTTT. Its translation: CASSPERTNTEAFF. The chain has TRBV4-2 and TRBJ1-1, with no clear D. Germline lookup yields CDR1 LGHNA and CDR2 YNFKEQ. Trimming removed 4 bases from V and 2 bases from J, with 11 bases in between. The CDR3 loop spans 14 amino acids.

The sample holds one count of this clone. The V gene is TRBV27, the J gene TRBJ2-5, with D uncertain. The CDR3 runs 13 residues. Germline lookup yields CDR1 MNHEY and CDR2 SMNVEV (reference sequence). The V and J ends lost 4 bases and 0 bases respectively, with 6 bases between them. The CDR3 nucleotides are TGTGCCAGCAGTTCCCTAAACCAAGAGACCCAGTACTTC. Residues: CASSSLNQETQYF.

V and J are TRBV14 and TRBJ2-3, with 8 bases fitting TRBD1. The CDR3 contains 12 residues. The germline V gene has CDR1 SGHDN and CDR2 FVKESK. V trimming: 5 bases; J trimming: 5 bases; junction bases outside the gene matches: 0. In DNA form, the CDR3 reads TGTGCCAGCAGCGACAGGGGAGATACGCAGTATTTT. This gives the protein CASSDRGDTQYF.

As DNA, the CDR3 is TGTGCCAGCAGTTTAGGGGTTAACAGGGTGGGACAGCCCCAGCATTTT. Protein sequence: CASSLGVNRVGQPQHF. The rearrangement links TRBV28 to TRBJ1-5; D may be TRBD1 (6 bases). Germline V gene sequence: CDR1 MDHEN, CDR2 SYDVKM. The germline V and J ends were trimmed by 2 bases and 7 bases, with 18 bases remaining between them. This CDR3 is 16 amino acids long.

This chain uses TRBV30 with TRBJ2-1, with 9 bases aligning to TRBD2. Germline loops: CDR1 GTSNPN, CDR2 SVGIG (reference sequence). This CDR3 is built from 14 residues. V gave up 1 base and J gave up 7 bases; unmatched junction bases: 5. The CDR3 DNA sequence: TGTGCCTGGAGTGGGGCGGGAGGGCCGAATGAGCAGTTCTTC. This codes for CAWSGAGGPNEQFF.

This clone was seen a single time. The chain carries TRBV3-1 (or the pseudogene TRBV3-2) and TRBJ2-1; 9 bases line up with TRBD2. V lost 4 bases, J lost 11 bases, and 3 bases stayed unmatched. This CDR3 is built from 12 residues. CDR1 is LGHDT and CDR2 is YNNKEL in the germline V gene (reference sequence). The CDR3 coding sequence is TGTGCCAGCAGCCGAAGCGGGGGGAAGCAGTTCTTC. Translating it yields CASSRSGGKQFF.

The V call is TRBV28, the J call TRBJ2-2; perhaps TRBD2 as D (6 bases). The CDR3 spans 16 residues. Germline lookup yields CDR1 MDHEN and CDR2 SYDVKM. V was shortened by 3 bases and J by 0 bases, with 11 bases between the two germline ends. CDR3 loop: CASSLARGPNTGELFF. The CDR3, as DNA: TGTGCCAGCAGTTTGGCGCGGGGTCCGAACACCGGGGAGCTGTTTTTT.

The chain combines TRBV13 with TRBJ1-1; no clear D gene. This CDR3 spans 14 amino acids. V was clipped by 0 bases and J by 1 base, with 6 bases between them. Germline V CDR1 and CDR2: PRHDT, FYEKMQ (reference sequence). The CDR3 here is CASSLGQKNTEAFF. In nucleotides, the CDR3 is TGTGCCAGCAGCTTAGGCCAAAAGAACACTGAAGCTTTCTTT.

The chain couples TRBV5-1 to TRBJ1-1; TRBD1 might be the D (5 bases). The CDR3 contains 15 residues. Germline V gene lookup returns CDR1 SGHRS and CDR2 YFSETQ. Trimming removed 4 bases from V and 1 base from J, with 14 bases in between. CDR3 nucleotide sequence: TGCGCCAGCAGCCCGGGGGGGACGGCGAACACTGAAGCTTTCTTT. Translation gives CASSPGGTANTEAFF.

The chain recombines TRBV28 with TRBJ2-2; perhaps TRBD1 as D (5 bases). The germline V and J ends were trimmed by 2 bases and 4 bases, with 11 bases remaining between them. CDR1 is MDHEN, CDR2 SYDVKM, per germline. The CDR3 contains 15 residues. This CDR3 is CASSLVGRGTGELFF. As DNA, the CDR3 is TGTGCCAGCAGTTTAGTGGGGCGCGGCACCGGGGAGCTGTTTTTT.

V usage is TRBV7-6 and J usage is TRBJ1-3, with D possibly being TRBD1 (6 bases). The CDR3 spans 17 residues. Germline V gives CDR1 SGHVS, CDR2 FNYEAQ. The germline V and J ends were trimmed by 1 base and 0 bases, with 13 bases remaining between them. The CDR3 DNA sequence: TGTGCCAGCAGCTTAGTAACAGGGCTAAGCTCTGGAAACACCATATATTTT. This encodes CASSLVTGLSSGNTIYF. Variable domain in full (rest from reference TRBV7-6 and TRBJ1-3): GAGVSQSPRYKVTKRGQDVALRCDPISGHVSLYWYRQALGQGPEFLTYFNYEAQQDKSGLPNDRFSAERPEGSISTLTIQRTEQRDSAMYRCASSLVTGLSSGNTIYFGEGSWLTVV.

This chain links TRBV5-1 with TRBJ2-5; D might be TRBD1 (5 bases). Germline CDR1 and CDR2: SGHRS and YFSETQ. CDR3 size: 14 residues. Trimming took 2 bases from V and 4 from J, leaving 12 bases between them. The CDR3 protein is CASSFGQPGETQYF. As DNA, the CDR3 is TGCGCCAGCAGCTTCGGACAACCCGGAGAGACCCAGTACTTC.

This chain links TRBV6-6 with TRBJ1-2; D might be TRBD1 (6 bases). The CDR3 extends over 13 amino acids. In germline, CDR1 is MNHNY, CDR2 SVGAGI (reference sequence). Trimming left V 5 bases short and J 2 bases short, with 9 bases between. DNA of the CDR3: TGTGCCAGCAGTCCGGACAGAAACTATGGCTACACCTTC. It encodes CASSPDRNYGYTF.

The chain links TRBV5-1 to TRBJ2-7; TRBD2 matches 7 bases. The V gene end was trimmed by 4 bases and the J gene end by 6 bases; junction bases not matched to a gene: 13. This CDR3 is built from 15 residues. Germline V lookup: CDR1 SGHRS, CDR2 YFSETQ. CDR3 loop: CASSIGEGYPSEQYF. CDR3 DNA sequence: TGCGCCAGCAGCATCGGGGAGGGGTACCCCTCCGAGCAGTACTTC.